The source of this T cell receptor beta chain is a study of CD8 T cells in Susac syndrome. The study's findings and limits: It was acknowledged in the study that the number of individuals who were included in its TCR sequencing and HLA analysis was relatively small.

About this clonotype: Its antigen remains unidentified.

RNA was extracted with the RNeasy kit, and a quantity of about 0.5 to 1 ug was reverse transcribed using random hexamers. TCRdb reprocessed the immunoSEQ multiplex PCR reads with MiXCR, giving one entry per CDR3 protein. Of tens of thousands of distinct CDR3 sequences in the sample, 90% to 95% were seen once. TCR beta sequencing covered blood CD8+ and CD4+ T cells. Included as multiple sclerosis controls were treatment-naive patients who had stable or active relapsing-remitting disease. Negative isolation was used for CD8+ and CD4+ T cells, and FACS enrichment was applied to TEMRA cells. The CDR3 has 15 residues. From germline, CDR1 is SGDLS and CDR2 YYNGEE. Trimming stripped 3 bases from V and 4 bases from J, with 16 bases between.

The sequenced sample was CD8+ T cells from PBMCs. The receptor comes from a human donor with multiple sclerosis. This rearrangement joins TRBV9 to TRBJ1-2, with TRBD1 as a possible D gene (5 bases). DNA for the CDR3: TGTGCCAGCAGCGGCGGTAAACGGGGGACCTATGGCTACACCTTC. Residues: CASSGGKRGTYGYTF. The full variable domain, completed using reference TRBV9 and TRBJ1-2, is DSGVTQTPKHLITATGQRVTLRCSPRSGDLSVYWYQQSLDQGLQFLIQYYNGEERAKGNILERFSAQQFPDLHSELNLSSLELGDSALYFCASSGGKRGTYGYTFGSGTRLTVV.